This T cell receptor beta chain was recorded in a study of T cell responses to AZD1222 COVID-19 vaccine. Using immunoSEQ multiplex PCR, the repertoire was profiled, and TCRdb retains in-frame clones only, with some absent. Seen here are about 140,000 clones, approximately 90% observed once, and the top ten hold about 5.5%. Trimming took 4 bases from V and 9 from J, leaving 16 bases between them. The CDR3 is 12 amino acids. Per germline, CDR1 GTSNPN and CDR2 SVGIG (reference sequence). This receptor was obtained from an adult in good health. The chain joins TRBV30 to TRBJ2-7; D unclear. Sample: peripheral blood, taken on day 0 of AZD1222 vaccination. CDR3 coding DNA: TGTGCCTGGACCTTGGGCGGATTCGGGCAGTACTTC. Its translation: CAWTLGGFGQYF.